This TCR beta chain stems from a study of blood T cell repertoires in COVID-19. Overall study: Specimens from acute and convalescent COVID-19 originated in the United States, Italy and Spain.

This table comes from immunoSEQ multiplex PCR, and its TCRdb copy is limited to in-frame clones, with some not included. In the table there are approximately 350,000 clones, around nine tenths of which are singletons. Germline CDR1 and CDR2: MGHRA and YSYEKL. This CDR3 comprises 15 residues. The V end was cut by 2 bases, the J end by 3 bases, with 14 bases between. The sequencing input was peripheral blood. This chain connects TRBV4-1 to TRBJ2-7; maybe TRBD1 (6 bases). This clonotype was sampled from a woman in her seventies with COVID-19, enrolled during active disease. As DNA, the CDR3 is TGCGCCAGCAGCCAACCTTCGACAGGTATCTACGAGCAGTACTTC. It translates to CASSQPSTGIYEQYF.